The TCR beta chain under discussion was sequenced for a study of blood T cell repertoires in COVID-19. Germline assignment: CDR1 MDHEN and CDR2 SYDVKM. V was clipped by 8 bases and J by 0 bases, with 19 bases between them. The CDR3 loop spans 16 amino acids. TCRdb's table, derived via immunoSEQ multiplex PCR, lists solely in-frame clones and lacks some. The sample gives hundreds of thousands of clones, about 90% of which show up once; about 2% is in the top ten. The receptor comes from a woman aged 55-69 years with COVID-19, enrolled during active disease. V usage is TRBV28 and J usage is TRBJ1-1; perhaps TRBD1 as D (6 bases). The sequenced sample consisted of peripheral blood. CDR3 protein: CASGNYGDIMNTEAFF. The CDR3 bases are TGTGCCAGCGGCAATTATGGGGACATCATGAACACTGAAGCTTTCTTT.